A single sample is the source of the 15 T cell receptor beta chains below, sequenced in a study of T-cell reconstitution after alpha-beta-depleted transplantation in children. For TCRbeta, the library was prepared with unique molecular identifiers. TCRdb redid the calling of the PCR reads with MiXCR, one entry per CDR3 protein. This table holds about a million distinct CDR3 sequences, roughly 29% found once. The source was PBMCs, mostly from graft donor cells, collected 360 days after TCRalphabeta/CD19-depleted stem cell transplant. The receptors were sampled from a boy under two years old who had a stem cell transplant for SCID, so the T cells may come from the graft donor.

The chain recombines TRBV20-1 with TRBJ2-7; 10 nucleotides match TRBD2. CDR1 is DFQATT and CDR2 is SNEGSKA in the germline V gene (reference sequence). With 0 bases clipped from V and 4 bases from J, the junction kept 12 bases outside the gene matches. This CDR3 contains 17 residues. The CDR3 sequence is CSARDPSGGALFYEQYF. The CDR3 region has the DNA TGCAGTGCTAGAGATCCCAGCGGGGGGGCCTTATTTTACGAGCAGTACTTC.

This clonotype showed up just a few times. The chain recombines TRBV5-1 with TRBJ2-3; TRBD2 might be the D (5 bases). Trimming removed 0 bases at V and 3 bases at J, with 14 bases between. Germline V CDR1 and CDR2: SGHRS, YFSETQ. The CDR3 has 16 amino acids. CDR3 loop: CASSLEGVPGTDTQYF. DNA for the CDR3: TGCGCCAGCAGCTTGGAGGGCGTACCGGGGACAGATACGCAGTATTTT.

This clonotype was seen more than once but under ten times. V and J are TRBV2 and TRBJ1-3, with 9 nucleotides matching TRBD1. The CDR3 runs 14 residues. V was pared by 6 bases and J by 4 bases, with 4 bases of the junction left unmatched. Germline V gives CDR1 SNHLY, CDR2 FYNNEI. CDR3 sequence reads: CASRGTGRGNTIYF. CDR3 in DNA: TGTGCCAGCAGGGGGACAGGGAGAGGAAACACCATATATTTT.

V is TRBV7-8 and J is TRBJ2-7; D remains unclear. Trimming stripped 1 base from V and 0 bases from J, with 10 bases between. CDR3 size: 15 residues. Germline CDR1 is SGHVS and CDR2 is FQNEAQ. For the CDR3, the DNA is TGTGCCAGCAGCTTAGTACTCCTAAACTCCTACGAGCAGTACTTC. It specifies CASSLVLLNSYEQYF.

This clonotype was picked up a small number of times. Here the CDR3 reads CSGSGPDTQYF. As DNA, the CDR3 is TGCAGTGGGTCGGGGCCAGATACGCAGTATTTT. The chain has TRBV20-1 and TRBJ2-3; D may match TRBD1 or TRBD2 (5 bases each). The CDR3 consists of 11 residues. The V and J ends lost 7 bases and 4 bases respectively, with 9 bases between them. Germline lookup yields CDR1 DFQATT and CDR2 SNEGSKA (reference sequence).

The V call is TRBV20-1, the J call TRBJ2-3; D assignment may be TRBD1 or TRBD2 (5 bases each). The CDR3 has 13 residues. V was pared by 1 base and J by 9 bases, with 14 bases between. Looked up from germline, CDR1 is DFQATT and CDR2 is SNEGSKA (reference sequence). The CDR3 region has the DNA TGCAGTGCTAGAGCGGGGCAGGCAGGCACGCAGTATTTT. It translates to CSARAGQAGTQYF.

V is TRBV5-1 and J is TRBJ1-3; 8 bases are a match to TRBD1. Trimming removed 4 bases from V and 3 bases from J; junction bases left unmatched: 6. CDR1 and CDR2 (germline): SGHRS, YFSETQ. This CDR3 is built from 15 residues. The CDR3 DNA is TGCGCCAGCAGCATAACCGGGACAGGTGGAAACACCATATATTTT. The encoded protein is CASSITGTGGNTIYF.

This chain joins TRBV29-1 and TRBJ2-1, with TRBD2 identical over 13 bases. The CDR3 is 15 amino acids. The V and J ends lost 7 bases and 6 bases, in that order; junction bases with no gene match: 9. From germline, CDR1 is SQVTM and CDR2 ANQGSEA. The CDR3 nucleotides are TGCAGCGCTCACCGGACTAGCGGGGGCCGCAATGAGCAGTTCTTC. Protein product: CSAHRTSGGRNEQFF.

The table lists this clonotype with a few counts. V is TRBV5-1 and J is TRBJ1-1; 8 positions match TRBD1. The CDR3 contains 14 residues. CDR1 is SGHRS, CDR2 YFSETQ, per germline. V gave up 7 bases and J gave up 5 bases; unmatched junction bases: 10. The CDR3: CASWAGGAGTEAFF. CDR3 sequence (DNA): TGCGCCAGCTGGGCAGGGGGCGCGGGTACTGAAGCTTTCTTT. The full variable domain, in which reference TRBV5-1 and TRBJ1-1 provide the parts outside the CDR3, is KAGVTQTPRYLIKTRGQQVTLSCSPISGHRSVSWYQQTPGQGLQFLFEYFSETQRNKGNFPGRFSGRQFSNSRSEMNVSTLELGDSALYLCASWAGGAGTEAFFGQGTRLTVV.

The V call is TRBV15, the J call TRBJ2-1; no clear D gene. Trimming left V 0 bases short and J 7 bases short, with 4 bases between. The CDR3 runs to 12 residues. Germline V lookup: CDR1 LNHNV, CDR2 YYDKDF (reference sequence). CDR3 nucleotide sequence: TGTGCCACCAGCAGAGAAAGGAATGAGCAGTTCTTC. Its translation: CATSRERNEQFF.

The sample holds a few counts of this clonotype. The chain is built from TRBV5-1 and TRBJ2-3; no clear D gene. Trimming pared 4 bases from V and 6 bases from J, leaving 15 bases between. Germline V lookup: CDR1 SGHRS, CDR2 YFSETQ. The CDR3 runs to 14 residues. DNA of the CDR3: TGCGCCAGCAGCGTCCTAGGGCCCTCGGATACGCAGTATTTT. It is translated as CASSVLGPSDTQYF.

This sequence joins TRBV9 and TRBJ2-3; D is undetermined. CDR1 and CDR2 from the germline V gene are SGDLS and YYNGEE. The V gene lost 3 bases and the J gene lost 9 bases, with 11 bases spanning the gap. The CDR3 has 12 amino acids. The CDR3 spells CASSDPVGTQYF. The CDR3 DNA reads TGTGCCAGCAGCGATCCCGTGGGCACGCAGTATTTT. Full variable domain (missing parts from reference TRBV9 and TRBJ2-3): DSGVTQTPKHLITATGQRVTLRCSPRSGDLSVYWYQQSLDQGLQFLIQYYNGEERAKGNILERFSAQQFPDLHSELNLSSLELGDSALYFCASSDPVGTQYFGPGTRLTVL.

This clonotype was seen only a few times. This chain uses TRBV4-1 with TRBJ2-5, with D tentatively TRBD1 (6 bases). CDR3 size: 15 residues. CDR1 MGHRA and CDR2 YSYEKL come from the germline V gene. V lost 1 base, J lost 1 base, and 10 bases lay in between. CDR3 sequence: CASSQGDRSQETQYF. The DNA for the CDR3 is TGCGCCAGCAGCCAAGGTGACAGGTCCCAAGAGACCCAGTACTTC.

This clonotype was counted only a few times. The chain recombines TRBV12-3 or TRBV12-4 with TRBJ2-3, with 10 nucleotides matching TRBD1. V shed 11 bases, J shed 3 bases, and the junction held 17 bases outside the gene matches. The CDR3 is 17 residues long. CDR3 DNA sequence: TGTGCCGCAGGTGTGGCGGGACAGGGGATCGAGACAGATACGCAGTATTTT. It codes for CAAGVAGQGIETDTQYF.

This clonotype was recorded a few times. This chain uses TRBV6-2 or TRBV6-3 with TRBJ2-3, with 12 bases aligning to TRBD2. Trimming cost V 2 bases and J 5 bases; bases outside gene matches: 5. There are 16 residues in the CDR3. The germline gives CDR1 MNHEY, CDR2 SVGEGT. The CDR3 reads CASSYLAGGPQDTQYF. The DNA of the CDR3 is TGTGCCAGCAGTTACCTAGCGGGGGGGCCTCAAGATACGCAGTATTTT.